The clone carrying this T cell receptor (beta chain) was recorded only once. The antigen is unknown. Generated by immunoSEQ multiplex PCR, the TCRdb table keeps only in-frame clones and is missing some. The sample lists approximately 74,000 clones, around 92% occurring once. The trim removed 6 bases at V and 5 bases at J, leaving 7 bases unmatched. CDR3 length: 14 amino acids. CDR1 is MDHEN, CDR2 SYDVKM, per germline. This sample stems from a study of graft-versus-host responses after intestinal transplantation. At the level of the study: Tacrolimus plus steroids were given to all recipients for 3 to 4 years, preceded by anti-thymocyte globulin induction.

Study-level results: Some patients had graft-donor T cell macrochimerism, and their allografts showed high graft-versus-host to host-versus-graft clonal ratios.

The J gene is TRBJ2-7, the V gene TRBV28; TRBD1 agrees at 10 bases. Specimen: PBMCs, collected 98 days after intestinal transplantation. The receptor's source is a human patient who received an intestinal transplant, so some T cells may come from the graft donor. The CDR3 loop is CASSPRDRGNEQYF. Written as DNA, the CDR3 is TGTGCCAGCAGCCCCCGGGACAGGGGAAACGAGCAGTACTTC. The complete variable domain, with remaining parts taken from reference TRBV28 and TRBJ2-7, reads DVKVTQSSRYLVKRTGEKVFLECVQDMDHENMFWYRQDPGLGLRLIYFSYDVKMKEKGDIPEGYSVSREKKERFSLILESASTNQTSMYLCASSPRDRGNEQYFGPGTRLTVT.